This TCR beta chain is from a study of blood T cell repertoires in COVID-19. At the level of the study: T cells, B-cell-depleted T cells, or PBMCs supplied cDNA or gDNA.

Sequencing used immunoSEQ multiplex PCR; TCRdb keeps in-frame clones, though not all of them. The data show 60,000 to 85,000 clones, 86% seen once. This clone was recorded once. Germline CDR1 reads MDHEN; CDR2 reads SYDVKM. The CDR3 totals 13 residues. The rearrangement links TRBV28 to TRBJ1-1; the match to TRBD1 covers 9 bases. Sequencing used peripheral blood. The TCR originated in a man aged 45 to 65 with active COVID-19. CDR3 residues: CVTGGGRNTEAFF. In nucleotides, the CDR3 is TGTGTGACAGGGGGAGGAAGAAACACTGAAGCTTTCTTT.